This record concerns one T cell receptor beta chain sequence. Authors' processing steps: For nucleated cells, counts were estimated from reference gene primer amplification. Produced via immunoSEQ multiplex PCR; TCRdb's table is partial and in-frame only. That table supplies the V and J calls and clone size; D and trimming were determined from the DNA. The profile shows about 72,000 clones, 65% to 90% of them singletons. The CDR3 covers 16 residues. The germline CDR1 and CDR2 sequences are SGHAT and FQNNGV. Trimming stripped 5 bases from V and 2 bases from J, with 18 bases between. The data derive from a study of blood T cell repertoires in COVID-19. In the study overall: The United States, Italy and Spain were the sources of the acute and convalescent COVID-19 samples. The analysed material was cDNA or gDNA that came from T cells, B-cell-depleted T cells, or PBMCs.

The TCR was taken from an older man with active or convalescent COVID-19. The chain links TRBV11-2 to TRBJ2-5; D gene ambiguous. Source material: peripheral blood. The CDR3 region is CASSPLGTAGQETQYF. The CDR3 DNA reads as TGTGCCAGCAGCCCACTGGGCACAGCAGGTCAAGAGACCCAGTACTTC.